The next 21 T cell receptor beta chains were all read from a single sample in a study of cytomegalovirus exposure and HLA in healthy donors. The PCR had 60 Vbeta and 13 Jbeta primers. The data were produced by immunoSEQ multiplex PCR, yet TCRdb's version contains in-frame clones alone and is incomplete. The repertoire includes 120,000 or so clones, 75% to 90% of them detected once, and about 8.9% sits in the top ten. The material sequenced was PBMCs. These receptors were taken from a man under 40 in good health and CMV-seropositive.

This chain uses TRBV4-1 with TRBJ2-1, with 7 positions matching TRBD2. Per germline, CDR1 MGHRA and CDR2 YSYEKL. The CDR3 is 15 amino acids. The J segment lost 9 bases and the V segment lost 0 bases, leaving 8 bases of the junction unmatched. This CDR3 reads CASSQDYTGGGEQFF. CDR3 sequence (DNA): TGCGCCAGCAGCCAAGATTATACTGGGGGGGGTGAGCAGTTCTTC.

The CDR3 region has the DNA TGTGCCAGCAGCGTAGGTTCCGGGACAGGGAAAGGCTACGAGCAGTACTTC. Translating it yields CASSVGSGTGKGYEQYF. The rearrangement joins TRBV11-2 to TRBJ2-7, with 9 nucleotides matching TRBD1. This CDR3 is 17 amino acids long. Unmatched junction bases numbered 14, after V lost 5 bases and J lost 3 bases. In germline, CDR1 is SGHAT, CDR2 FQNNGV. Using reference TRBV11-2 and TRBJ2-7 for the parts outside the CDR3, the full variable domain is EAGVAQSPRYKIIEKRQSVAFWCNPISGHATLYWYQQILGQGPKLLIQFQNNGVVDDSQLPKDRFSAERLKGVDSTLKIQPAKLEDSAVYLCASSVGSGTGKGYEQYFGPGTRLTVT.

This sequence joins TRBV29-1 and TRBJ1-4, with 8 bases lining up with TRBD1. The ends lost 4 bases at V and 8 bases at J; junction bases unmatched: 3. The length of the CDR3 is 12 residues. Looked up from germline, CDR1 is SQVTM and CDR2 is ANQGSEA. CDR3 in amino acids: CSVGQGYEKLFF. The CDR3 DNA reads as TGCAGCGTTGGACAGGGGTACGAAAAACTGTTTTTT.

Only a few counts were recorded for this clone. V usage is TRBV7-3 and J usage is TRBJ2-2; 14 nucleotides line up with TRBD2. V was clipped by 0 bases and J by 6 bases; unmatched bases: 3. CDR1 is SGHTA, CDR2 FQGTGA, per germline. The CDR3 spans 17 residues. CDR3 in DNA: TGTGCCAGCAGCTTAACGACTAGCGGGGGGGCATCCGGGGAGCTGTTTTTT. Its translation: CASSLTTSGGASGELFF. The full variable domain, its missing parts supplied by reference TRBV7-3 and TRBJ2-2, is GAGVSQTPSNKVTEKGKYVELRCDPISGHTALYWYRQSLGQGPEFLIYFQGTGAADDSGLPNDRFFAVRPEGSVSTLKIQRTERGDSAVYLCASSLTTSGGASGELFFGEGSRLTVL.

This chain connects TRBV2 to TRBJ1-5; D gene unclear. V was trimmed by 5 bases and J by 3 bases, leaving 8 bases between them. Germline V gives CDR1 SNHLY, CDR2 FYNNEI. The CDR3 sequence is 13 residues long. CDR3 in DNA: TGTGCCAGCAGTTGGACTTTCAATCAGCCCCAGCATTTT. Amino acids: CASSWTFNQPQHF. Using reference TRBV2 and TRBJ1-5 for the parts outside the CDR3, the full variable domain is EPEVTQTPSHQVTQMGQEVILRCVPISNHLYFYWYRQILGQKVEFLVSFYNNEISEKSEIFDDQFSVERPDGSNFTLKIRSTKLEDSAMYFCASSWTFNQPQHFGDGTRLSIL.

This chain joins TRBV4-2 and TRBJ2-1, with a weak D call TRBD2 (7 bases). The CDR3 loop spans 14 amino acids. Per the germline V gene, CDR1 is LGHNA and CDR2 is YNFKEQ. Deletions cut 0 bases from V and 10 bases from J, with 13 bases between. CDR3 DNA sequence: TGTGCCAGCAGCCAAGATCGCGGGGGCCCCGAGCAGTTCTTC. Amino acids: CASSQDRGGPEQFF.

The rearrangement links TRBV6-6 to TRBJ2-7, with a weak D call TRBD1 (5 bases). This CDR3 contains 14 residues. The germline V and J ends were trimmed by 2 bases and 4 bases, with 12 bases remaining between them. The germline CDR1 and CDR2 sequences are MNHNY and SVGAGI (reference sequence). This CDR3 is CASSYKGEWYEQYF. The CDR3 DNA follows: TGTGCCAGCAGTTACAAAGGGGAATGGTACGAGCAGTACTTC.

The J gene is TRBJ1-6, the V gene TRBV9; 7 bases map to TRBD1. This CDR3 spans 16 amino acids. Per germline, CDR1 SGDLS and CDR2 YYNGEE. With V trimmed by 4 bases and J by 7 bases, 11 bases remained unmatched. The CDR3 reads CASSTPPGGRNSPLHF. For the CDR3, the DNA is TGTGCCAGCAGCACTCCGCCAGGGGGTCGGAATTCACCCCTCCACTTT.

The chain uses TRBV6-5 and TRBJ2-1; D gene uncertain. Germline loops: CDR1 MNHEY, CDR2 SVGAGI. There are 13 residues in the CDR3. With 6 bases removed from V and 5 bases from J, the gap between germline ends came to 11 bases. The CDR3 is CASSPYANNEQFF. Here the CDR3 DNA reads TGTGCCAGCAGCCCCTACGCAAACAATGAGCAGTTCTTC.

This sequence joins TRBV30 and TRBJ2-4; 8 positions match TRBD1. The ends lost 0 bases at V and 6 bases at J; junction bases unmatched: 4. The CDR3 consists of 14 residues. Germline CDR1 GTSNPN, CDR2 SVGIG (reference sequence). This CDR3 reads CAWSVLGQGNIQYF. CDR3 in DNA: TGTGCCTGGAGTGTACTAGGACAGGGAAACATTCAGTACTTC.

The CDR3 loop is CASSGLAGGQREQFF. Written as DNA, the CDR3 is TGTGCCAGTTCCGGACTAGCGGGGGGTCAACGCGAGCAGTTCTTC. The chain uses TRBV19 and TRBJ2-1, with TRBD2 matching 14 bases. Germline V gene data show CDR1 as LNHDA and CDR2 as SQIVND (reference sequence). V lost 8 bases, J lost 10 bases, and 10 bases stayed unmatched. The CDR3 extends over 15 amino acids. Using reference TRBV19 and TRBJ2-1 for the parts outside the CDR3, the full variable domain is DGGITQSPKYLFRKEGQNVTLSCEQNLNHDAMYWYRQDPGQGLRLIYYSQIVNDFQKGDIAEGYSVSREKKESFPLTVTSAQKNPTAFYLCASSGLAGGQREQFFGPGTRLTVL.

The chain carries TRBV7-2 and TRBJ2-2; TRBD2 agrees at 12 bases. The CDR3 spans 16 residues. The V and J ends lost 6 bases and 1 base, in that order; junction bases with no gene match: 3. The V gene's germline CDR1 is SGHTA and CDR2 FQGNSA. The CDR3 is CASSLAGGWNTGELFF. CDR3 DNA sequence: TGTGCCAGCAGTCTAGCGGGGGGGTGGAACACCGGGGAGCTGTTTTTT.

The V gene is TRBV7-6, the J gene TRBJ1-1; D not certain. Per the germline V gene, CDR1 is SGHVS and CDR2 is FNYEAQ. V was cut by 2 bases and J by 2 bases, with 9 bases left in between. The CDR3 has 14 residues. This CDR3 is CASSLRGTNTEAFF. DNA for the CDR3: TGTGCCAGCAGCTTACGGGGAACTAACACTGAAGCTTTCTTT. Looking up the rest from reference TRBV7-6 and TRBJ1-1 gives the full variable domain: GAGVSQSPRYKVTKRGQDVALRCDPISGHVSLYWYRQALGQGPEFLTYFNYEAQQDKSGLPNDRFSAERPEGSISTLTIQRTEQRDSAMYRCASSLRGTNTEAFFGQGTRLTVV.

The chain's CDR3 is CSVGQGHGYTF. CDR3 bases: TGCAGCGTTGGACAGGGACATGGCTACACCTTC. This chain links TRBV29-1 with TRBJ1-2; TRBD1 aligns across 7 bases. The V and J ends lost 4 bases and 6 bases, in that order; junction bases with no gene match: 2. CDR3 size: 11 residues. Germline V lookup: CDR1 SQVTM, CDR2 ANQGSEA.

About this clone itself: Different DNA sequences within this sample yield the same CDR3. This sequence joins TRBV18 and TRBJ2-3; 12 bases line up with TRBD2. The trim removed 0 bases at V and 5 bases at J, leaving 6 bases unmatched. Germline V gene data show CDR1 as KGHSH and CDR2 as LQKENI. CDR3 size: 17 residues. This CDR3 is CASSPPASGGAGDTQYF. The CDR3 region has the DNA TGTGCCAGCTCACCACCGGCTAGCGGGGGGGCAGGAGATACGCAGTATTTT. Drawing the rest from reference TRBV18 and TRBJ2-3, the complete variable domain is NAGVMQNPRHLVRRRGQEARLRCSPMKGHSHVYWYRQLPEEGLKFMVYLQKENIIDESGMPKERFSAEFPKEGPSILRIQQVVRGDSAAYFCASSPPASGGAGDTQYFGPGTRLTVL.

As DNA, the CDR3 is TGTGCCAGCACCAATCCGACAGACGAGGAGCAGTACTTC. This translates into CASTNPTDEEQYF. The rearrangement joins TRBV7-2 to TRBJ2-7; possibly TRBD1 for D (5 bases). V lost 7 bases, J lost 7 bases, and 17 bases lay in between. The CDR3 runs to 13 residues. Germline V gene lookup returns CDR1 SGHTA and CDR2 FQGNSA.

The chain links TRBV7-8 to TRBJ2-7, with TRBD1 matching 7 bases. The V gene's germline CDR1 is SGHVS and CDR2 FQNEAQ. J was trimmed by 1 base and V by 5 bases; bases with no gene match: 8. There are 15 residues in the CDR3. This chain's CDR3 is CASSLSQGDSYEQYF. The CDR3 bases are TGTGCCAGCAGCCTAAGCCAGGGGGATTCCTACGAGCAGTACTTC.

There are many counts of this clone. The chain is built from TRBV4-2 and TRBJ2-6; 7 bases match TRBD2. The CDR3 has 17 amino acids. In germline, CDR1 is LGHNA, CDR2 YNFKEQ. The V segment lost 0 bases and the J segment 2 bases; nucleotides outside the gene matches: 4. In nucleotides, the CDR3 is TGTGCCAGCAGCCAAGATTACAGCGGGGCTGGGGCCAACGTCCTGACTTTC. The encoded protein is CASSQDYSGAGANVLTF.

J is TRBJ2-2 and V is TRBV2; tentatively, D is TRBD1 (6 bases). Germline CDR1 SNHLY, CDR2 FYNNEI. The CDR3 consists of 15 residues. The V and J ends lost 6 bases and 4 bases respectively, with 15 bases between them. In nucleotides, the CDR3 is TGTGCCAGCAGGACAGACAGGTCGAGCACCGGGGAGCTGTTTTTT. It yields the protein CASRTDRSSTGELFF.

This chain links TRBV7-2 with TRBJ1-5, with TRBD1 as a possible D gene (6 bases). Per the germline V gene, CDR1 is SGHTA and CDR2 is FQGNSA. Trimming shortened V by 1 base and J by 4 bases, and 20 bases separated the two germline ends. CDR3 length equals 18 residues. The CDR3: CASSLELRVRGLNQPQHF. The CDR3 nucleotides read TGTGCCAGCAGCTTAGAACTACGAGTCAGGGGACTAAATCAGCCCCAGCATTTT.

Of note for this clone: This sample includes further DNA sequences coding for the same CDR3. CDR3 in amino acids: CASRWTGNQPQHF. The CDR3, as DNA: TGTGCCAGCAGATGGACAGGAAATCAGCCCCAGCATTTT. The gene calls are TRBV2 and TRBJ1-5; 7 bases line up with TRBD1. V lost 6 bases, J lost 4 bases, and 3 bases stayed unmatched. From germline, CDR1 is SNHLY and CDR2 FYNNEI. CDR3 length: 13 residues.